This is a list of T cell receptor beta chains from one sample in a study of blood T cell repertoires in COVID-19. This table comes from immunoSEQ multiplex PCR, and its TCRdb copy is limited to in-frame clones, with some not included. The sample carries about 400,000 clones, 65% to 90% recorded once. The sample consisted of peripheral blood. These receptors originate from a woman aged 60-70 years with COVID-19, enrolled during active disease. Both conserved end residues are part of each CDR3. D genes are given only for firm matches. Clone sizes are given selectively: once, few, many, or a class where the clone is expanded.

-	TRBV6-5	TRBJ2-3	-	TGTGCCAGCACCGAACAGGGTTTGAGCACAGATACGCAGTATTTT	CASTEQGLSTDTQYF
-	TRBV4-1	TRBJ2-7	-	TGCGCCAGCAGCCAACTATTCGGGACACTGGGGGAGCAGTACTTC	CASSQLFGTLGEQYF
TRBD2	TRBV5-8	TRBJ2-1	-	TGTGCCAGCAGCTCGTCCCCGGCTAGCGGGGGGTCCAATGAGCAGTTCTTC	CASSSSPASGGSNEQFF
-	TRBV27	TRBJ1-5	-	TGTGCCAGCAGTTTAGTGGGAGAGGGCAATCAGCCCCAGCATTTT	CASSLVGEGNQPQHF
-	TRBV6-1	TRBJ1-2	-	TGTGCCAGCAGTGATGGCAGGGATTACTATGGCTACACCTTC	CASSDGRDYYGYTF
-	TRBV12-3/TRBV12-4	TRBJ2-7	few	TGTGCCAGCAGTTTAACGGAGAGGTACGAGCAGTACTTC	CASSLTERYEQYF
-	TRBV7-3	TRBJ2-3	-	TGTGCCAGCAGCTTAAGAGCGACCACAGATACGCAGTATTTT	CASSLRATTDTQYF
-	TRBV5-4	TRBJ2-7	-	TGTGCCAGCAGCTTTGGCGGGATCGAGCAGTACTTC	CASSFGGIEQYF
-	TRBV9	TRBJ1-5	once	TGTGCCAGCAGCGACGGACAGTCTGGGCAGCCCCAGCATTTT	CASSDGQSGQPQHF
TRBD1	TRBV5-4	TRBJ2-7	once	TGTGCCAGCAGCTTTGACAGGGGGTACGAGCAGTACTTC	CASSFDRGYEQYF
TRBD1	TRBV7-8	TRBJ1-2	once	TGTGCCAGCAGCTTTGTGGAGACAGGGTACGGCTACACCTTC	CASSFVETGYGYTF
TRBD2	TRBV19	TRBJ2-3	-	TGTGCCAGTAGTCTCCTAGCGGGGGGGCCAGGAGATACGCAGTATTTT	CASSLLAGGPGDTQYF
TRBD1	TRBV7-2	TRBJ2-7	-	TGTGCCAGCAGCCCCGGACAGGGAAATAACTACGAGCAGTACTTC	CASSPGQGNNYEQYF
-	TRBV27	TRBJ2-7	-	TGTGCCAGCAGTTCCTCTCTTTTCGAGCAGTACTTC	CASSSSLFEQYF
-	TRBV5-6	TRBJ1-5	few	TGTGCCAGCAGCTTGGGTAGGGGGGGTCAGCCCCAGCATTTT	CASSLGRGGQPQHF
TRBD1	TRBV19	TRBJ2-1	once	TGTGCCAGTAGTATGGTGTCAGGGGGCCTCAATGAGCAGTTCTTC	CASSMVSGGLNEQFF
TRBD1	TRBV18	TRBJ2-1	-	TGTGCCAGCTCACCGATGGGACAGGGGAATCACAATGAGCAGTTCTTC	CASSPMGQGNHNEQFF
-	TRBV25-1	TRBJ1-2	-	TGTGCCAGCAGTGAATATAACAGAGATGGCTACACCTTC	CASSEYNRDGYTF
TRBD1	TRBV5-1	TRBJ1-4	many	TGCGCCAGCAGCCCCCTGGGACAGGGAAATGAAAAACTGTTTTTT	CASSPLGQGNEKLFF
-	TRBV7-9	TRBJ1-2	-	TGTGCCAGCAGCTTAGAACGGAACTATGGCTACACCTTC	CASSLERNYGYTF
-	TRBV7-9	TRBJ2-4	-	TGTGCCAGCAGCTTATGGGGCCTTGGCAAAAACATTCAGTACTTC	CASSLWGLGKNIQYF
-	TRBV7-8	TRBJ2-5	-	TGTGCCAGCAGTACGGGACTCCAAGAGACCCAGTACTTC	CASSTGLQETQYF
-	TRBV6-2/TRBV6-3	TRBJ2-1	-	TGTGCCAGCAGTCTTACCTGGGCCTCAGGGGAGCAGTTCTTC	CASSLTWASGEQFF
-	TRBV9	TRBJ2-5	-	TGTGCCAGCAGCGTATTAGCGACACCAAGAGAGACCCAGTACTTC	CASSVLATPRETQYF
TRBD1	TRBV7-9	TRBJ2-5	-	TGTGCCAGCAGCCGAGGGGGCACCTCAGAGACCCAGTACTTC	CASSRGGTSETQYF
TRBD1	TRBV5-1	TRBJ1-2	-	TGCGCCAGCAGCTTCTCCCCCCTGACAGGGGGTAACTATGGCTACACCTTC	CASSFSPLTGGNYGYTF
-	TRBV19	TRBJ1-2	-	TGTGCCAGTAGTATCCAAGGGCGGGAGAGGGTTAGGTATGGCTACACCTTC	CASSIQGRERVRYGYTF
-	TRBV13	TRBJ1-2	-	TGTGCCAGCAGCTTCACAGGGTGGACTAACTATGGCTACACCTTC	CASSFTGWTNYGYTF
-	TRBV6-4	TRBJ2-2	-	TGTGCCAGCAGCGCCTTCATGGAGGGGAACACCGGGGAGCTGTTTTTT	CASSAFMEGNTGELFF
TRBD1	TRBV11-1	TRBJ1-6	-	TGTGCCAGCAGCTTTTCCCAGGGGGCAGGTTCACCCCTCCACTTT	CASSFSQGAGSPLHF
TRBD1	TRBV19	TRBJ1-1	-	TGTGCCAGTAGTCCCTGGGACAGAGAGAACACTGAAGCTTTCTTT	CASSPWDRENTEAFF
-	TRBV11-2	TRBJ2-1	-	TGTGCCAGCAGCTTAGCCTCCCCGTACAATGAGCAGTTCTTC	CASSLASPYNEQFF
-	TRBV9	TRBJ1-1	once	TGTGCCAGCAGCCCCCAACAGGGCGGGAGCACTGAAGCTTTCTTT	CASSPQQGGSTEAFF
-	TRBV6-4	TRBJ1-2	-	TGTGCCAGCAGTCCTCTCGACAGGCGTTACCCTTATAACTATGGCTACACCTTC	CASSPLDRRYPYNYGYTF
TRBD2	TRBV9	TRBJ2-1	-	TGTGCCAGCAGCGTAGGCGGGGGATCCTACAATGAGCAGTTCTTC	CASSVGGGSYNEQFF
TRBD1	TRBV5-1	TRBJ1-6	-	TGCGCCAGCAGTCGGGACAGTAGTTTTAATTCACCCCTCCACTTT	CASSRDSSFNSPLHF
TRBD1	TRBV7-7	TRBJ2-2	-	TGTGCCAGCAGCTCCGGGACAGCGAACACCGGGGAGCTGTTTTTT	CASSSGTANTGELFF
TRBD2	TRBV12-5	TRBJ2-3	-	TGTGCTAGTGGTTGGGGGGGTGGACCAGATACGCAGTATTTT	CASGWGGGPDTQYF
TRBD1	TRBV6-5	TRBJ1-2	once	TGTGCCAGCAAGGTGGACAGGACCCCTAACTATGGCTACACCTTC	CASKVDRTPNYGYTF
TRBD2	TRBV7-7	TRBJ2-1	-	TGTGCCAGCAGACCTTCTAGCGGGGGGTTCAATGAGCAGTTCTTC	CASRPSSGGFNEQFF
TRBD1	TRBV5-1	TRBJ1-1	-	TGCGCCAGCAGCTCTCCCGGACAGGATAAGAACACTGAAGCTTTCTTT	CASSSPGQDKNTEAFF
-	TRBV3-1/TRBV3-2	TRBJ1-2	-	TGTGCCAGCAGCGAAACGGTCCGCTTGACCTTC	CASSETVRLTF
TRBD1	TRBV6-1	TRBJ1-1	-	TGTGCCAGCAGTGAAGAAAGGGCGACAGGGGACGCTTTCTTT	CASSEERATGDAFF